The sample holds a few counts of the clone carrying this TCR delta chain. Its antigen is not known. Different DNA sequences within this sample yield the same CDR3. Trimming at V came to 4 bases and at J to 0 bases, leaving 23 bases not matched to a gene. The CDR3 is 22 amino acids. Germline lookup yields CDR1 TSWWSYY and CDR2 QGS. This record comes from a study of Vδ1+ human thymocytes. Sequences come from RNA converted to cDNA by reverse transcription. Multiplex PCR used pooled V-gene forward primers and a constant-region reverse primer to amplify CDR3s. TCRdb re-identified clones in the multiplex PCR reads via CATT. The data contain 20,000 to 25,000 delta-chain clones, around 32% of them seen just once; the ten biggest clones take up about 1.6%. Purity of the sorted Vdelta1+ thymocytes ranged from roughly 98% to 99.6%. Overall study findings and caveats: Around 20% of thymic delta-chain sequences were Vdelta2, with few Vdelta3, unlike blood Vdelta1+ controls. Donors shared many TRG clonotypes but few TRD clonotypes. Thymic TRG and TRD repertoires appeared highly polyclonal.

This sequence joins TRDV1 and TRDJ1; 10 bases fit TRDD3. The receptor was derived from a boy in the first two years of life who had congenital heart surgery. Material: Vdelta1+ gamma-delta thymocytes from the thymus. Subset of the sample: FACS-sorted CD3+ TCRalphabeta- TCRVdelta1+ TCRVdelta2- thymocytes. This chain's CDR3 is CALGVPYITGGLRLWYTDKLIF. The CDR3 DNA follows: TGTGCTCTTGGGGTTCCCTACATTACTGGGGGATTACGCCTCTGGTACACCGATAAACTCATCTTT.